These 14 T cell receptor beta chains share one sample of origin, sequenced in a study of blood T cell repertoires in COVID-19. Assay: immunoSEQ multiplex PCR; the TCRdb copy retains only in-frame clones and omits some. The data show some 99,000 clones, around four fifths seen once. The specimen sequenced was peripheral blood. These receptors all come from a woman aged 55-69 years with acute or convalescent COVID-19.

The chain combines TRBV7-9 with TRBJ2-3, with 7 bases identical to TRBD1. Germline V lookup: CDR1 SEHNR, CDR2 FQNEAQ (reference sequence). After removal of 4 bases from V and 0 bases from J, the junction contained 7 bases not matched to a gene. This CDR3 contains 16 residues. The CDR3 sequence is CASSYGTGASTDTQYF. The CDR3 bases are TGTGCCAGCAGCTACGGTACAGGGGCTAGCACAGATACGCAGTATTTT. The whole variable domain, remainder taken from reference TRBV7-9 and TRBJ2-3, is DTGVSQNPRHKITKRGQNVTFRCDPISEHNRLYWYRQTLGQGPEFLTYFQNEAQLEKSRLLSDRFSAERPKGSFSTLEIQRTEQGDSAMYLCASSYGTGASTDTQYFGPGTRLTVL.

The CDR3 loop is CASSGQVVAGGETQYF. Written as DNA, the CDR3 is TGTGCCAGCAGTGGCCAAGTGGTTGCAGGGGGAGAGACCCAGTACTTC. The chain recombines TRBV28 with TRBJ2-5; 7 bases map to TRBD1. J was trimmed by 4 bases and V by 5 bases; bases with no gene match: 13. CDR3 length equals 16 residues. Per the germline V gene, CDR1 is MDHEN and CDR2 is SYDVKM.

J is TRBJ2-5 and V is TRBV4-1, with a tentative D call TRBD2 (6 bases). This CDR3 has 18 amino acids. V was shortened by 2 bases and J by 5 bases, with 24 bases between the two germline ends. Germline V CDR1 and CDR2: MGHRA, YSYEKL. In nucleotides, the CDR3 is TGCGCCAGCAGCCAACTGGTCCAAGGCCCGGCGGCGGGGGAGACCCAGTACTTC. It specifies CASSQLVQGPAAGETQYF.

The table lists this clone with a count of one. CDR3: CASSSQGGLAEAFF. The CDR3 DNA sequence: TGCGCCAGCAGTTCCCAGGGAGGTTTGGCTGAAGCTTTCTTT. The chain couples TRBV10-2 to TRBJ1-1; a weak D match, TRBD1 (5 bases). CDR1 is WSHSY and CDR2 is SAAADI in the germline V gene. The CDR3 spans 14 residues. Trimming cost V 5 bases and J 6 bases, with 16 bases left between them.

The gene calls are TRBV5-6 and TRBJ2-6; D is possibly TRBD1 (6 bases). The V gene's germline CDR1 is SGHDT and CDR2 YYEEEE. This CDR3 has 18 residues. Trimming pared 2 bases from V and 0 bases from J, leaving 15 bases between. The DNA of the CDR3 is TGTGCCAGCAGCTTAGGAACAGGGTCAAACTCTGGGGCCAACGTCCTGACTTTC. This encodes CASSLGTGSNSGANVLTF.

CDR3 DNA sequence: TGTGCCACCAGTGACCTGGGACAGGGGCTACCAGATACGCAGTATTTT. This sequence encodes CATSDLGQGLPDTQYF. The chain couples TRBV24-1 to TRBJ2-3; 10 bases align to TRBD1. This CDR3 is 16 amino acids long. The V and J ends lost 4 bases and 4 bases, in that order; junction bases with no gene match: 7. Germline loops: CDR1 KGHDR, CDR2 SFDVKD.

The chain is built from TRBV3-1 (or the pseudogene TRBV3-2) and TRBJ2-1; no reliable D call. Trimming cost V 7 bases and J 7 bases, with 8 bases left between them. This CDR3 has 11 residues. Germline CDR1 LGHDT, CDR2 YNNKEL (reference sequence). CDR3 nucleotide sequence: TGTGCCAGCACCGATCTAAATGAGCAGTTCTTC. Its protein product is CASTDLNEQFF.

The J gene is TRBJ2-3, the V gene TRBV6-1; D is possibly TRBD2 (6 bases). This CDR3 has 18 residues. In germline, CDR1 is MNHNS, CDR2 SASEGT. Between the trimmed V and J ends, which lost 2 bases and 1 base, there was a span of 19 bases. The CDR3, as DNA: TGTGCCAGCAGTGAAAGGACGGGGGTCCTCTTAGGCACAGATACGCAGTATTTT. Its translation: CASSERTGVLLGTDTQYF.

The rearrangement links TRBV2 to TRBJ2-7; 9 bases are a match to TRBD1. The germline gives CDR1 SNHLY, CDR2 FYNNEI. The trim removed 7 bases at V and 0 bases at J, leaving 7 bases unmatched. CDR3 length equals 15 residues. This CDR3 reads CASKGDRASSYEQYF. The DNA of the CDR3 is TGTGCCAGCAAGGGGGACAGGGCGAGCTCCTACGAGCAGTACTTC. Looking up the rest from reference TRBV2 and TRBJ2-7 gives the full variable domain: EPEVTQTPSHQVTQMGQEVILRCVPISNHLYFYWYRQILGQKVEFLVSFYNNEISEKSEIFDDQFSVERPDGSNFTLKIRSTKLEDSAMYFCASKGDRASSYEQYFGPGTRLTVT.

The rearrangement uses TRBV28 and TRBJ1-1; D possibly corresponds to TRBD1 (6 bases). V lost 6 bases, J lost 4 bases, and 21 bases lay in between. From germline, CDR1 is MDHEN and CDR2 SYDVKM. This CDR3 contains 16 residues. The CDR3 region is CASSLSSGAGGTEAFF. CDR3 coding DNA: TGTGCCAGCAGCCTCTCTTCAGGGGCGGGGGGCACTGAAGCTTTCTTT.

J is TRBJ1-4 and V is TRBV5-1, with TRBD1 matching over 7 bases. This CDR3 has 14 amino acids. Trimming cost V 4 bases and J 7 bases; bases outside gene matches: 7. Per the germline V gene, CDR1 is SGHRS and CDR2 is YFSETQ. The CDR3 sequence: CASSPDRVGEKLFF. CDR3 in DNA: TGCGCCAGCAGCCCCGACAGGGTCGGTGAAAAACTGTTTTTT.

The chain links TRBV7-6 to TRBJ1-1; 8 bases fit TRBD1. V lost 2 bases, J lost 5 bases, and 1 base stayed unmatched. CDR1 is SGHVS, CDR2 FNYEAQ, per germline. The CDR3 covers 13 residues. CDR3: CASSLNRGTEAFF. The CDR3 DNA reads TGTGCCAGCAGCTTAAACAGGGGGACTGAAGCTTTCTTT.

The V gene is TRBV15, the J gene TRBJ2-7; D is unclear. The CDR3 has 13 amino acids. Germline V gene data show CDR1 as LNHNV and CDR2 as YYDKDF (reference sequence). V was clipped by 6 bases and J by 3 bases, with 12 bases between them. The CDR3 reads CATRTSPFYEQYF. Written as DNA, the CDR3 is TGTGCCACCAGAACTTCCCCCTTCTACGAGCAGTACTTC.

V is TRBV11-2 and J is TRBJ2-7; D perhaps matches TRBD2 (5 bases). V lost 5 bases and J lost 3, with 11 bases in between. The CDR3 loop spans 13 amino acids. Germline CDR1 is SGHAT and CDR2 is FQNNGV. The CDR3 region has the DNA TGTGCCAGCAGCCGCGGGTCTTACTACGAGCAGTACTTC. Its protein product is CASSRGSYYEQYF.